This T cell receptor beta chain was sequenced in a study of control samples from healthy donors and cancer patients (dated by TCRdb to about 2020). The library was made by the immunoSEQ multiplex PCR assay. The immuneACCESS repertoire file appears here via TCRdb, limited to in-frame rearrangements. These files lack a portion of the clones; in checked studies, under half of the deficit traces to unresolved V genes, and the cause of the others is not known. The sample table contains approximately 90,000 clones; only one count was recorded for roughly 86% of them. The top ten hold under 25% of the sample. On this clone itself: No cognate antigen has been identified for it. Within one base of it there is no much larger clone, and no base qualities were kept.

V was cut back by 5 bases and J by 2 bases, leaving a gap of 10 bases between them. The CDR3, from cysteine to phenylalanine, totals 12 residues. Here the CDR3 DNA is all that survives: 36 bases in frame from base 1. CDR1 and CDR2, looked up from the germline V gene, are SQVTM and ANQGSEA. This receptor was identified in a man in his thirties or forties in good health. Material: blood. The sequence is built from TRBV29-1 and TRBJ2-7; the D gene is tentatively TRBD1 or TRBD2, each matching 5 bases. The CDR3 is CSVSRETYEQYF. The DNA sequence follows: TGCAGCGTTTCCAGGGAGACCTACGAGCAGTACTTC.